A single T cell receptor beta chain is shown here with its context. Antigen specificity is unknown. RNA transcripts provided the source from which TCR beta CDR3 regions were amplified. HTBI primers drove first-round RT-PCR of the TCR CDR3. One entry per CDR3 protein, called by TCRdb with MiXCR from the multiplex PCR reads. The sample includes hundreds of thousands of distinct CDR3 sequences, around 15% of them seen just once. The data originate from a study of T cells in Graves' hyperthyroidism and ophthalmopathy. Together with thyroid ultrasound, orbital computed tomography, serum thyroxine and TRAb, clinical symptoms were used for diagnoses. Per germline, CDR1 SGDLS and CDR2 YYNGEE. There are 15 residues in the CDR3. V was clipped by 0 bases and J by 3 bases, with 11 bases between them. Study-wide results and limits: Ophthalmopathy was model-predicted a median approximately 6.4 months pre-onset. Expanded thyroid clonotypes (above 0.001) were mostly also found in blood.

This clonotype was sampled from a woman aged 18-29 years with Graves' hyperthyroidism. The sequencing sample was made of blood. This chain joins TRBV9 and TRBJ2-3; D gene unclear. CDR3 bases: TGTGCCAGCAGCGTAGGGGAAGCCAGAACAGATACGCAGTATTTT. Protein sequence: CASSVGEARTDTQYF.